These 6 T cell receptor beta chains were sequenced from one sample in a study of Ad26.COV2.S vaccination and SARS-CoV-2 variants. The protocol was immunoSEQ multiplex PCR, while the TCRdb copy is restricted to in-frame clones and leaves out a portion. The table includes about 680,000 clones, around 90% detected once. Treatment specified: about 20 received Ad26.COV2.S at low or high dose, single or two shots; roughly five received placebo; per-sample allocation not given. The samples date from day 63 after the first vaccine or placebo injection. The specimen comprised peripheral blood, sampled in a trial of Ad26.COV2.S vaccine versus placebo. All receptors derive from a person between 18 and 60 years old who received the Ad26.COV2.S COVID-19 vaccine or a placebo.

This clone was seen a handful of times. CDR3 residues: CASSSWGPNEKLFF. CDR3 nucleotides: TGTGCCAGCAGTTCGTGGGGCCCTAATGAAAAACTGTTTTTT. This chain connects TRBV11-2 to TRBJ1-4, with D possibly matching TRBD1 (5 bases). This CDR3 is built from 14 residues. V shed 6 bases and J shed 3 bases, with 11 bases lying between them. From germline, CDR1 is SGHAT and CDR2 FQNNGV.

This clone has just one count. The CDR3 nucleotides are TGTGCCAGCAGTGAAGGGACAGGGGTGTCCGGGGAGCTGTTTTTT. This encodes CASSEGTGVSGELFF. This chain uses TRBV2 with TRBJ2-2; 9 nucleotides line up with TRBD1. There are 15 residues in the CDR3. The germline V gene encodes CDR1 SNHLY and CDR2 FYNNEI. J was trimmed by 6 bases and V by 1 base; bases with no gene match: 3.

The DNA for the CDR3 is TGCGCCAGCAGCTTGGGGGGATTCTACAATGAGCAGTTCTTC. This sequence encodes CASSLGGFYNEQFF. The genes are TRBV5-1 and TRBJ2-1; D ambiguous. CDR1 is SGHRS, CDR2 YFSETQ, per germline. V was pared by 0 bases and J by 3 bases, with 7 bases between. CDR3 length: 14 residues.

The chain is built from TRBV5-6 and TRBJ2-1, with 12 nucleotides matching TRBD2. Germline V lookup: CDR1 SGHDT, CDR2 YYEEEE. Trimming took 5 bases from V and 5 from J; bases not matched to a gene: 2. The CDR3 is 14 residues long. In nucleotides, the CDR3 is TGTGCCAGCAGAAGGACTAGCGGGAACAATGAGCAGTTCTTC. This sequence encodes CASRRTSGNNEQFF. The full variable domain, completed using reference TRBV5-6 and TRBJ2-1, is DAGVTQSPTHLIKTRGQQVTLRCSPKSGHDTVSWYQQALGQGPQFIFQYYEEEERQRGNFPDRFSGHQFPNYSSELNVNALLLGDSALYLCASRRTSGNNEQFFGPGTRLTVL.

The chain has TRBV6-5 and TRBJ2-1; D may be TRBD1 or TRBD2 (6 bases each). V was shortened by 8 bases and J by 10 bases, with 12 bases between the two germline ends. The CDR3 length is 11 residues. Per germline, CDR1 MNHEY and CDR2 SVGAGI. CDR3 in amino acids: CASRRGQEQFF. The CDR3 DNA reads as TGTGCCAGCCGCCGGGGGCAGGAGCAGTTCTTC.

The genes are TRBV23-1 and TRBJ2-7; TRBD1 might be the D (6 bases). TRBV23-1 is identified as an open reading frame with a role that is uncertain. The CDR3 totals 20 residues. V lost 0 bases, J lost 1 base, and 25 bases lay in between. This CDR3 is CASSQSNQYTGSRVSYEQYF. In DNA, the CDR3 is TGCGCCAGCAGTCAATCCAATCAGTATACAGGGAGCAGAGTTTCCTACGAGCAGTACTTC.